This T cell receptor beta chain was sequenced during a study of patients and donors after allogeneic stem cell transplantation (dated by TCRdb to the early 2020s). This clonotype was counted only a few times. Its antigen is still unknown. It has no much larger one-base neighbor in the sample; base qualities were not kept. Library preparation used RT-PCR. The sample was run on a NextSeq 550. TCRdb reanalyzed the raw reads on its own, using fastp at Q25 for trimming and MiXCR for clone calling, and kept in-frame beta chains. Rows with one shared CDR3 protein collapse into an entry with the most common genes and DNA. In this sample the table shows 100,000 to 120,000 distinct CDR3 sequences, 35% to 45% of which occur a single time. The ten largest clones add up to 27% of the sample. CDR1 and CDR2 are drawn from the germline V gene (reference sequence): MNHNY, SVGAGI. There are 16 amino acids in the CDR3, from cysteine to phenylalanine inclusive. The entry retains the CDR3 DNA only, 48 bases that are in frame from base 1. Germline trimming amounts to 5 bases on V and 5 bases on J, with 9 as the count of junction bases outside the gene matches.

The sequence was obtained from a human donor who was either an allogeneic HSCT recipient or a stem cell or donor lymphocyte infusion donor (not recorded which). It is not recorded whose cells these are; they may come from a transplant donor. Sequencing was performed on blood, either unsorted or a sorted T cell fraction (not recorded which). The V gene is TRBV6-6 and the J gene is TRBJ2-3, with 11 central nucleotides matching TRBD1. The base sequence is TGTGCCAGCAGTCACCCCGGACAGGGGGCAGGAGATACGCAGTATTTT. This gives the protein CASSHPGQGAGDTQYF.